These 21 T cell receptor beta chains came from one sample sequenced in a study of T cells in Graves' hyperthyroidism and ophthalmopathy. The source material, RNA transcripts, was used to amplify TCR beta CDR3 regions. RT-PCR in the first round (using the HTBI primer set) targeted the TCR CDR3. TCRdb independently ran MiXCR on the multiplex PCR reads; one entry per CDR3 protein. The sample holds around 300,000 distinct CDR3 sequences, over 11% seen once. The sequencing input was blood. The receptors derive from a woman aged 25 to 39 with Graves' hyperthyroidism.

This clonotype was seen only once. This may stem from a read error, because a much larger clone lies one nucleotide away. This chain joins TRBV2 and TRBJ2-5; D unclear. This CDR3 has 12 amino acids. Germline V gene lookup returns CDR1 SNHLY and CDR2 FYNNEI. CDR3 in amino acids: CTSSALLETQYF. The CDR3 nucleotides read TGTACCAGCAGCGCTCTTTTGGAGACCCAGTACTTC. The full variable domain, rest sourced from reference TRBV2 and TRBJ2-5, is EPEVTQTPSHQVTQMGQEVILRCVPISNHLYFYWYRQILGQKVEFLVSFYNNEISEKSEIFDDQFSVERPDGSNFTLKIRSTKLEDSAMYFCTSSALLETQYFGPGTRLLVL.

CDR3 DNA sequence: TGTGCCAGCAGCCAAATGCCGCGTTACGAGCAGTACTTC. It codes for CASSQMPRYEQYF. This chain joins TRBV3-1 and TRBJ2-7; D is unclear. This CDR3 has 13 residues. CDR1 is LGHDT and CDR2 is YNNKEL in the germline V gene (reference sequence). The germline V and J ends were trimmed by 2 bases and 4 bases, with 9 bases remaining between them.

This clonotype was observed a handful of times. This chain links TRBV19 with TRBJ1-1, with D tentatively TRBD1 (5 bases). The V end lost 4 bases, the J end lost 1 base, and 13 bases lay between the germline ends. Per the germline V gene, CDR1 is LNHDA and CDR2 is SQIVND (reference sequence). The CDR3 consists of 15 residues. CDR3 bases: TGTGCCAGTAGTACTCCGGGGGGGGGGAACACTGAAGCTTTCTTT. Translated: CASSTPGGGNTEAFF.

This clonotype was recorded a few times. This chain uses TRBV5-1 with TRBJ2-7; tentatively, D is TRBD1 or TRBD2 (5 bases each). The germline V gene encodes CDR1 SGHRS and CDR2 YFSETQ. The CDR3 is 14 residues long. Between the trimmed V and J ends, which lost 2 bases and 0 bases, there was a span of 9 bases. The CDR3 DNA follows: TGCGCCAGCAGCTTCCTTGGGGGCTCCTACGAGCAGTACTTC. Protein product: CASSFLGGSYEQYF.

With respect to this clonotype: A clone one base away is much larger, so this may be a read error. The chain recombines TRBV7-8 with TRBJ2-7; either TRBD1 or TRBD2 may supply D (5 bases each). The CDR3 runs to 17 residues. The V end lost 5 bases, the J end lost 3 bases, and 23 bases lay between the germline ends. Germline lookup yields CDR1 SGHVS and CDR2 FQNEAQ. The CDR3 region has the DNA TGTGCCAGCAGCACCCTTACTACGGGACGGGCACTCTACGAGCAGTACTTC. Residues: CASSTLTTGRALYEQYF.

This clonotype was counted many times. CDR3 coding DNA: TGTGCCAGCAGCCCAACGGTGGGCACTGAAGCTTTCTTT. It specifies CASSPTVGTEAFF. The gene calls are TRBV11-2 and TRBJ1-1, with D unresolved. CDR1 is SGHAT, CDR2 FQNNGV, per germline. The CDR3 is made up of 13 amino acids. Trimming took off 5 bases at V and 4 bases at J, with 11 bases between the two ends.

This clonotype was found many times. The chain joins TRBV6-2 or TRBV6-3 to TRBJ2-7; 7 bases match TRBD2. CDR3 size: 14 residues. Germline trimming cut 6 bases from V and 7 bases from J; bases unmatched to any gene: 12. The germline V gene has CDR1 MNHEY and CDR2 SVGEGT. Here the CDR3 reads CASRSSGSFREQYF. The CDR3 coding sequence is TGTGCCAGCAGATCTAGCGGTTCTTTTCGTGAGCAGTACTTC.

The CDR3 sequence: CASSRRLAGEGTDTQYF. In DNA, the CDR3 is TGCGCCAGCAGCCGTAGATTAGCGGGAGAAGGCACAGATACGCAGTATTTT. The chain has TRBV5-1 and TRBJ2-3; 9 bases map to TRBD2. Germline V CDR1 and CDR2: SGHRS, YFSETQ. The CDR3 is made up of 17 amino acids. J was trimmed by 1 base and V by 4 bases; bases with no gene match: 10.

The table lists this clonotype with many counts. The chain uses TRBV2 and TRBJ1-2; 8 positions match TRBD1. V was clipped by 10 bases and J by 8 bases; unmatched bases: 12. There are 13 residues in the CDR3. Germline CDR1 and CDR2: SNHLY and FYNNEI. CDR3 nucleotides: TGTGCCACCGCCTCCGGACAGGGCCGGGGCTACACCTTC. It specifies CATASGQGRGYTF.

This clonotype was observed many times. The rearrangement links TRBV27 to TRBJ2-5; TRBD2 agrees at 7 bases. The V and J ends lost 6 bases and 5 bases, in that order; junction bases with no gene match: 12. There are 15 residues in the CDR3. In germline, CDR1 is MNHEY, CDR2 SMNVEV (reference sequence). The CDR3 region is CASRTLLGGAETQYF. In DNA, the CDR3 is TGTGCCAGCAGGACCCTCTTGGGAGGGGCGGAGACCCAGTACTTC.

The chain joins TRBV6-1 to TRBJ2-7; D ambiguous. The germline V gene has CDR1 MNHNS and CDR2 SASEGT. V dropped 3 bases and J dropped 2 bases, with 14 bases sitting between them. The length of the CDR3 is 15 residues. The CDR3 here is CASSDAVISPYEQYF. In DNA, the CDR3 is TGTGCCAGCAGTGATGCGGTCATTTCACCCTACGAGCAGTACTTC.

Comments on this clonotype: This may be a read error: a much more frequent sequence differs by one nucleotide. The rearrangement links TRBV7-3 to TRBJ2-3; the match to TRBD1 covers 10 bases. Germline values: CDR1 SGHTA, CDR2 FQGTGA. This CDR3 region has 16 residues. The CDR3 DNA follows: TGTGCCAGCAGCCCCTGGACAGGGGGTAACTGGAATACGGAGTATTTT. Amino acid sequence: CASSPWTGGNWNTEYF.

This clonotype was recorded at least ten times. V and J are TRBV20-1 and TRBJ1-1; 7 bases fit TRBD1. The trim removed 0 bases at V and 2 bases at J, leaving 15 bases unmatched. CDR3 size: 18 residues. Germline V gene lookup returns CDR1 DFQATT and CDR2 SNEGSKA (reference sequence). The CDR3 loop reads CSARDGSRGFRGNTEAFF. The CDR3 DNA reads TGCAGTGCTAGAGATGGTTCCAGGGGGTTTAGAGGAAACACTGAAGCTTTCTTT.

This clonotype showed up many times. The V gene is TRBV28, the J gene TRBJ2-2, with TRBD2 matching 7 bases. The CDR3 spans 15 residues. The ends lost 5 bases at V and 5 bases at J; junction bases unmatched: 8. Germline V CDR1 and CDR2: MDHEN, SYDVKM. CDR3 loop: CASSHLISGTGELFF. CDR3 sequence (DNA): TGTGCCAGCAGTCATCTGATTAGCGGGACCGGGGAGCTGTTTTTT. Using reference TRBV28 and TRBJ2-2 for the parts outside the CDR3, the full variable domain is DVKVTQSSRYLVKRTGEKVFLECVQDMDHENMFWYRQDPGLGLRLIYFSYDVKMKEKGDIPEGYSVSREKKERFSLILESASTNQTSMYLCASSHLISGTGELFFGEGSRLTVL.

This chain uses TRBV6-1 with TRBJ2-2; 9 bases fit TRBD2. CDR3 length equals 17 residues. Germline trimming cut 5 bases from V and 4 bases from J; bases unmatched to any gene: 11. Looked up from germline, CDR1 is MNHNS and CDR2 is SASEGT. This CDR3 is CASSSLSSGRRTGELFF. In DNA form, the CDR3 reads TGTGCCAGCAGTTCCTTAAGTAGCGGGAGACGCACCGGGGAGCTGTTTTTT.

As DNA, the CDR3 is TGTGCCACCACCTTTCGACAGGGGAATCAGCCCCAGCATTTT. Translating gives CATTFRQGNQPQHF. The chain is built from TRBV15 and TRBJ1-5, with 8 bases matching TRBD1. The V gene's germline CDR1 is LNHNV and CDR2 YYDKDF (reference sequence). Germline trimming cut 7 bases from V and 4 bases from J; bases unmatched to any gene: 6. CDR3 length equals 14 residues.

This clonotype was seen at least ten times. This chain connects TRBV28 to TRBJ2-3, with TRBD2 identical over 8 bases. CDR1 MDHEN and CDR2 SYDVKM come from the germline V gene. This CDR3 comprises 17 residues. Germline trimming cut 4 bases from V and 0 bases from J; bases unmatched to any gene: 9. DNA for the CDR3: TGTGCCAGCAGTTCTATACTAGCGGTAACTAGCACAGATACGCAGTATTTT. Amino acids: CASSSILAVTSTDTQYF. Complete variable domain (other parts from reference TRBV28 and TRBJ2-3): DVKVTQSSRYLVKRTGEKVFLECVQDMDHENMFWYRQDPGLGLRLIYFSYDVKMKEKGDIPEGYSVSREKKERFSLILESASTNQTSMYLCASSSILAVTSTDTQYFGPGTRLTVL.

This clonotype was detected ten times or more. The genes are TRBV18 and TRBJ2-5; TRBD2 might be the D (5 bases). V was pared by 5 bases and J by 2 bases, with 9 bases between. The CDR3 has 13 amino acids. Germline V CDR1 and CDR2: KGHSH, LQKENI. This CDR3 is CASSGGRQETQYF. CDR3 bases: TGTGCCAGCTCAGGAGGACGGCAAGAGACCCAGTACTTC.

V usage is TRBV4-2 and J usage is TRBJ2-7, with 12 bases identical to TRBD2. The CDR3 contains 16 residues. J gave up 4 bases and V 2 bases, and 6 bases lay outside the gene matches. Per germline, CDR1 LGHNA and CDR2 YNFKEQ. CDR3 nucleotides: TGTGCCAGCAGCCAATTGACTAGCGGGAGTAAATACGAGCAGTACTTC. As protein: CASSQLTSGSKYEQYF.

This clonotype was recorded many times. The CDR3 DNA is TGTGCCAGCAGCCTGATTGCTCTGGAGACCCAGTACTTC. It is translated as CASSLIALETQYF. The chain uses TRBV28 and TRBJ2-5; unclear D gene. CDR3 size: 13 residues. The V and J ends lost 6 bases and 5 bases respectively, with 13 bases between them. The germline V gene has CDR1 MDHEN and CDR2 SYDVKM.

This clonotype was detected ten times or more. V usage is TRBV10-3 and J usage is TRBJ2-7; unclear D gene. CDR1 and CDR2 from the germline V gene are ENHRY and SYGVKD. Trimming pared 0 bases from V and 5 bases from J, leaving 8 bases between. CDR3 length equals 13 residues. The CDR3 DNA is TGTGCCATCAGTGAGTCCGGAGCGCACGAGCAGTACTTC. Residues: CAISESGAHEQYF.